This T cell receptor (beta chain) was recorded in a study of response to subunit inactivated influenza vaccine. Only a few counts were recorded for this clonotype. Its antigen is currently unknown. Trimming cost V 2 bases and J 3 bases, with 10 bases left between them. Germline CDR1 is MNHEY and CDR2 is SVGEGT. The CDR3 totals 15 residues. TCRdb analysed the RT-PCR reads with MiXCR anew, one entry per CDR3 protein. There are approximately 500,000 distinct CDR3 sequences in the sample; around 15% occur only once, and 8.5% to 14% lies in the top ten. Findings and caveats of the study: That few new T cells are recruited by each seasonal influenza vaccination was the authors' suggestion.

This receptor was taken from a man over 45 who received an inactivated influenza vaccine. This rearrangement joins TRBV6-2 or TRBV6-3 to TRBJ2-2; possibly TRBD2 for D (7 bases). The specimen comprised PBMCs from blood, sampled about 11 days after vaccination. CDR3 nucleotide sequence: TGTGCCAGCAGTTACGGGGGGGCCGACACCGGGGAGCTGTTTTTT. Translation gives CASSYGGADTGELFF.